This T cell receptor beta chain was sequenced for a study of blood T cell repertoires in COVID-19 (dated by TCRdb to 2018 to 2020). The study in broad terms: The collaborator samples originated in the United States, Italy and Spain and spanned the acute and convalescent phases of COVID-19. The prospective study material was composed of cDNA or gDNA derived from T cells, B-cell-depleted T cells, or PBMCs. The dataset comprised deeply sampled blood TCRbeta repertoires from subjects exposed to, actively infected with, or recovered from COVID-19. The repertoires were made available in a free public database intended to serve as a resource for research on the immune response to SARS-CoV-2. Samples came from the ongoing ImmuneRACE study (first 160 participants) plus 1,254 subjects from 6 global collaborators. Sample metadata almost always included a de-identified subject ID, COVID-19 status, age in years and sex. Where available, HLA class I and class II types were taken from metadata supplied by the sample provider and were not determined by assay-based typing.

One collaborating source in Seattle enrolled patients while the patients were actively infected and followed the patients over time throughout the course of disease. Collaborating institutions collected whole blood in K2EDTA tubes following their own protocols. For TCRbeta analysis, collaborators shipped samples as frozen whole blood, isolated PBMCs, or DNA extracted from either of those sample types. From cysteine to phenylalanine, the CDR3 is 14 amino acids long. Only the CDR3 region is kept as DNA, spanning 42 bases read in frame from base 1. V lost 2 bases and J lost 3 bases; the stretch between them is 8 bases long. CDR1 SGHRS and CDR2 YFSETQ were looked up in the germline V gene. This clone was observed a handful of times. Its antigen is still unknown. There are no base qualities to consult, and no much larger clone falls within one base. This sample includes further DNA sequences coding for the same CDR3.

The paper's findings and limits, for the study overall: How much clinical and demographic metadata was included differed by source and by participant, and the metadata was provided uncurated.

The immunoSEQ Assay, a bias-controlled multiplex PCR, was used to amplify TCRbeta CDR3 regions from genomic DNA. For the original study's pipeline: Within the assay, amplification of reference gene primers was used to estimate how many nucleated cells each sample contained. To quantify the absolute abundance of each unique TCRbeta CDR3 rearrangement, sequence reads were collapsed and filtered. For each sample, productive Simpson clonality was calculated as the square root of Simpson's diversity index across productive rearrangements. In TCRdb, the immuneACCESS table is reduced to in-frame sequences with V and J assigned. These tables do not hold every clone; where another copy was compared, an unresolved V gene accounts for under half, and the others remain unexplained. V, J and clone size were drawn from that table, and D and trimming were deduced from the DNA. This sample comprises tens of thousands of clones, about 74% of them detected only once. Under 3% of the sample rests with the top ten.

The sequence derives from a man aged 70-80 years with COVID-19, enrolled during active disease. The sequenced sample was peripheral blood. This chain joins TRBV5-1 to TRBJ1-4; possibly the D gene is TRBD1, per 5 matching bases. The CDR3 sequence is CASSFGGSNEKLFF. The nucleotides are TGCGCCAGCAGCTTCGGGGGGTCTAATGAAAAACTGTTTTTT.